A single TCR beta chain is shown here with its context. The record originates from a study of blood T cell repertoires in COVID-19. Under the authors' procedure: Quantification of nucleated cells was approximated via reference gene primer amplification. Profiled with immunoSEQ multiplex PCR; TCRdb holds only in-frame clones, not every one. V and J calls and clone size are copied from that table; D and trimming were computed from the DNA. The repertoire holds almost 35,000 clones, over 75% seen once, with 13% to 15% in the top ten. The specimen sequenced was peripheral blood. The receptor's source is a man aged 60 to 69 with active COVID-19.

CDR3 loop: CASSYWLANTDTQYF. The CDR3, as DNA: TGTGCCAGCAGTTACTGGCTAGCGAACACAGATACGCAGTATTTT. The V gene is TRBV6-6, the J gene TRBJ2-3, with D perhaps TRBD2 (6 bases). Deletions cut 1 base from V and 2 bases from J, with 10 bases between. The CDR3 loop spans 15 amino acids. The germline V gene has CDR1 MNHNY and CDR2 SVGAGI (reference sequence).